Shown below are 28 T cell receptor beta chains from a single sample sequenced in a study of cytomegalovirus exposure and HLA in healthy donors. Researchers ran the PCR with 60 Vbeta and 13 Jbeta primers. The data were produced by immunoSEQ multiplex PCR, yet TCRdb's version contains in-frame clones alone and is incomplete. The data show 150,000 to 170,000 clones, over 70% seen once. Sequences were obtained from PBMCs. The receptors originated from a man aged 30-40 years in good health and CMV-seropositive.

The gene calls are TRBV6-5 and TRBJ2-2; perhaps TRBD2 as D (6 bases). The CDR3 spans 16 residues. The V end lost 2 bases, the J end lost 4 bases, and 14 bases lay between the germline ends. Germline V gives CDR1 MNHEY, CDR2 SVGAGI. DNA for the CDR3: TGTGCCAGCAGTTACGCGGCGGGGCGAGGCACCGGGGAGCTGTTTTTT. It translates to CASSYAAGRGTGELFF.

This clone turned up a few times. As DNA, the CDR3 is TGTGCCATCAGCGCCCTTGACACGGCGAACACCGGGGAGCTGTTTTTT. It translates to CAISALDTANTGELFF. The rearrangement joins TRBV10-3 to TRBJ2-2; no clear D gene. CDR1 is ENHRY and CDR2 is SYGVKD in the germline V gene. The CDR3 has 16 residues. With 6 bases removed from V and 0 bases from J, the gap between germline ends came to 14 bases.

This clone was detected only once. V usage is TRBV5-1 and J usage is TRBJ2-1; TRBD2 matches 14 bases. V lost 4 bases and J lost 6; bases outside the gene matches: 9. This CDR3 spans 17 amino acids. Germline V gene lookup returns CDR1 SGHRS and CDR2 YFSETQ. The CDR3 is CASSPGTSGSPINEQFF. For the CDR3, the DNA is TGCGCCAGCAGCCCCGGGACTAGCGGGAGTCCCATCAATGAGCAGTTCTTC.

The CDR3 protein is CASSRTSGTLTDTQYF. The CDR3 nucleotides are TGTGCCAGTAGTAGGACTAGCGGGACCCTCACAGATACGCAGTATTTT. This sequence joins TRBV19 and TRBJ2-3; 12 nucleotides match TRBD2. V shed 4 bases, J shed 2 bases, and the junction held 4 bases outside the gene matches. Per the germline V gene, CDR1 is LNHDA and CDR2 is SQIVND (reference sequence). The CDR3 is made up of 16 amino acids.

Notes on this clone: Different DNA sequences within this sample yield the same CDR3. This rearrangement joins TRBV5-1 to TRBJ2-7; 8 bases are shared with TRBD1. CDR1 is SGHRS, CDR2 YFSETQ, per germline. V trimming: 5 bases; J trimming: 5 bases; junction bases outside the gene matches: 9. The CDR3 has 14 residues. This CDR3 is CASRPQGASHEQYF. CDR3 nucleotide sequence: TGCGCCAGCAGGCCGCAGGGGGCATCCCACGAGCAGTACTTC.

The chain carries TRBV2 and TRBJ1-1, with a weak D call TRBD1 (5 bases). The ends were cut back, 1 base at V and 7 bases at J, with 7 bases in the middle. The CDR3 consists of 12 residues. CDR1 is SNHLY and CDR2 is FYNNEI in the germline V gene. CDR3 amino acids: CASSEDQGEAFF. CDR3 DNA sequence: TGTGCCAGCAGTGAAGACCAGGGTGAAGCTTTCTTT.

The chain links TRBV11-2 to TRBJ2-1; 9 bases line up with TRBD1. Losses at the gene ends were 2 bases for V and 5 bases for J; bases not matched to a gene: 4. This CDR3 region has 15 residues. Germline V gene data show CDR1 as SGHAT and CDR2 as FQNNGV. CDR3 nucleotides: TGTGCCAGCAGCTTATTACAGGGGGCAAACAATGAGCAGTTCTTC. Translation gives CASSLLQGANNEQFF.

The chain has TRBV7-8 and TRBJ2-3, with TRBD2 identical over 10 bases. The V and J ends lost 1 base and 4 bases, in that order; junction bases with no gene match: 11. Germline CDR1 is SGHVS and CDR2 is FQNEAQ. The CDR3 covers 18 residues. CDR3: CASSLVPQREGFADTQYF. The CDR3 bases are TGTGCCAGCAGCTTAGTACCTCAGCGGGAGGGGTTCGCAGATACGCAGTATTTT.

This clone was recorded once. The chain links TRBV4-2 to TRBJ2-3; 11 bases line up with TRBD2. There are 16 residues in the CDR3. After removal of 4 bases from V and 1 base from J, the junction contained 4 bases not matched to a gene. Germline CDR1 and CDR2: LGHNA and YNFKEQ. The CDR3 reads CASSPMGLAGTDTQYF. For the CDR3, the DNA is TGTGCCAGCAGCCCGATGGGACTAGCGGGCACAGATACGCAGTATTTT.

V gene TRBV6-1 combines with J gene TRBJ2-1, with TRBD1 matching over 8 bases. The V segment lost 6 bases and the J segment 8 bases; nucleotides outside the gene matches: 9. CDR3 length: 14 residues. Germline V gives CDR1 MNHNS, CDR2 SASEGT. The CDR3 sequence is CASSDLDRGDEQFF. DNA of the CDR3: TGTGCCAGCAGCGACCTTGACAGGGGCGATGAGCAGTTCTTC.

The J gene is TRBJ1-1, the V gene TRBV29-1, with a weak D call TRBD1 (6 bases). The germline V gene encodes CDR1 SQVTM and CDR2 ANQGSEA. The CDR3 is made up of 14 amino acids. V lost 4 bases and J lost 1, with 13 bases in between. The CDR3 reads CSVAQGLGNTEAFF. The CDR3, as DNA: TGCAGCGTTGCCCAGGGGTTAGGGAACACTGAAGCTTTCTTT.

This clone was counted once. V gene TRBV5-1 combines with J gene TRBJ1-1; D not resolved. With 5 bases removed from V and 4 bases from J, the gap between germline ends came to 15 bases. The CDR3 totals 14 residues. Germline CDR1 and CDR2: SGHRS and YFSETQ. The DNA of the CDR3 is TGCGCCAGCAGACCGGGAGGATTGCTCACTGAAGCTTTCTTT. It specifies CASRPGGLLTEAFF.

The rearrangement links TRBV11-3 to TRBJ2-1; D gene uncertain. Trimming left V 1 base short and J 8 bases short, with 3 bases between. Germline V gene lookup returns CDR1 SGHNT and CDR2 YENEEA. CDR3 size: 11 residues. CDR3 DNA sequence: TGTGCCAGCAGCTTAGGGCATGAGCAGTTCTTC. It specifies CASSLGHEQFF.

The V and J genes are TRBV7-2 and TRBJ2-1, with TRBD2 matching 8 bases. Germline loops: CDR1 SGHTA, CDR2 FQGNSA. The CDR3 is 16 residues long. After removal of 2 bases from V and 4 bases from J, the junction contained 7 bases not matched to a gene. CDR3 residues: CASSLSAGAVYNEQFF. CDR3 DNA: TGTGCCAGCAGCTTATCAGCGGGAGCCGTTTACAATGAGCAGTTCTTC.

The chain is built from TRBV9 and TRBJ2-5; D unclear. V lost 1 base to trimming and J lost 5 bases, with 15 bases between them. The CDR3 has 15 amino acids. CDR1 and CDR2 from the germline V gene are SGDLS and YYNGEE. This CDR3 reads CASSVTNNPWETQYF. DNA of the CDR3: TGTGCCAGCAGCGTAACAAATAATCCGTGGGAGACCCAGTACTTC. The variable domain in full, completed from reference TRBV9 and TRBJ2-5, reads DSGVTQTPKHLITATGQRVTLRCSPRSGDLSVYWYQQSLDQGLQFLIQYYNGEERAKGNILERFSAQQFPDLHSELNLSSLELGDSALYFCASSVTNNPWETQYFGPGTRLLVL.

In DNA, the CDR3 is TGTGCCAGCAGCGAGCCGGGAGATGGAAACACCATATATTTT. It is translated as CASSEPGDGNTIYF. The rearrangement uses TRBV5-5 and TRBJ1-3; D gene ambiguous. Trimming shortened V by 4 bases and J by 3 bases, and 11 bases separated the two germline ends. This CDR3 spans 14 amino acids. Germline V gene sequence: CDR1 SGHKS, CDR2 YYEKEE (reference sequence).

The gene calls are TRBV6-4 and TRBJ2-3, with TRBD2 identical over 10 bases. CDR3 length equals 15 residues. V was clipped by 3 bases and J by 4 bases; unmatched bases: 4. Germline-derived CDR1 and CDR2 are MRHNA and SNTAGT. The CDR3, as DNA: TGTGCCAGCAGTGAAAAAGCGGGAGGGCCAGATACGCAGTATTTT. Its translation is CASSEKAGGPDTQYF.

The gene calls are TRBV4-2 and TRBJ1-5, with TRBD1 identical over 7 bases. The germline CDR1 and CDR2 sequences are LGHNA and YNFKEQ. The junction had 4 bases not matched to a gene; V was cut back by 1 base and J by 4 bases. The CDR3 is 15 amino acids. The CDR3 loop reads CASSQAAGQNQPQHF. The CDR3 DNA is TGTGCCAGCAGCCAAGCCGCGGGACAGAATCAGCCCCAGCATTTT.

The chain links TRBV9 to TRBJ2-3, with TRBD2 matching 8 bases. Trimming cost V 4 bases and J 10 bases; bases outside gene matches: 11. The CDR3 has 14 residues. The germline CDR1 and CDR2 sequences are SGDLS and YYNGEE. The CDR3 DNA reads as TGTGCCAGCAGCCGTATTAACGGGAGGGGTTCGCAGTATTTT. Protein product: CASSRINGRGSQYF.

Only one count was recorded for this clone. The CDR3 protein is CASSLMFGGGTDTQYF. The CDR3 region has the DNA TGTGCCAGCAGCTTAATGTTCGGAGGGGGCACAGATACGCAGTATTTT. V is TRBV7-3 and J is TRBJ2-3; D may be TRBD2 (6 bases). Germline-derived CDR1 and CDR2 are SGHTA and FQGTGA. Trimming pared 1 base from V and 1 base from J, leaving 12 bases between. CDR3 length equals 16 residues.

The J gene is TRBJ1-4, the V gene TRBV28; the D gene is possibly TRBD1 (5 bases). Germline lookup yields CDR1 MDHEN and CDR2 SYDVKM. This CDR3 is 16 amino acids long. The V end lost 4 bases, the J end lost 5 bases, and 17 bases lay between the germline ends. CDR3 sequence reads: CASSSLGRGKNEKLFF. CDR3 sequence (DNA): TGTGCCAGCAGTTCCTTAGGTCGGGGGAAAAATGAAAAACTGTTTTTT.

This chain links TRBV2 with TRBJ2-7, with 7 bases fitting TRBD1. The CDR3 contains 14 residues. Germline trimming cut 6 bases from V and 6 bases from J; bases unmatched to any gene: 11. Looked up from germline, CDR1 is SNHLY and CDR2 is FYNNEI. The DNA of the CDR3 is TGTGCCAGCAGGGGGACAGTGTTGAGCGGCGAGCAGTACTTC. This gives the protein CASRGTVLSGEQYF.

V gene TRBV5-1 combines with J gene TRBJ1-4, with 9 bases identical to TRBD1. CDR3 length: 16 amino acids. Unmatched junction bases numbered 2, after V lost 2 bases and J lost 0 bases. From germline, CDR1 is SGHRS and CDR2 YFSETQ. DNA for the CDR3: TGCGCCAGCAGCTTAGGGACAGGGTCAACTAATGAAAAACTGTTTTTT. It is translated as CASSLGTGSTNEKLFF. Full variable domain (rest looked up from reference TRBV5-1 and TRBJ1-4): KAGVTQTPRYLIKTRGQQVTLSCSPISGHRSVSWYQQTPGQGLQFLFEYFSETQRNKGNFPGRFSGRQFSNSRSEMNVSTLELGDSALYLCASSLGTGSTNEKLFFGSGTQLSVL.

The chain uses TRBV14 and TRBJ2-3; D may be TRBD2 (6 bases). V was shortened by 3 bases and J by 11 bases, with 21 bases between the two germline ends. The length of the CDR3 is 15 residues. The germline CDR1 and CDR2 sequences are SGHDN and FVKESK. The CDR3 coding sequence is TGTGCCAGCAGCCAGCTCCGGGACTCCTATCGTGGGCAGTATTTT. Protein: CASSQLRDSYRGQYF.

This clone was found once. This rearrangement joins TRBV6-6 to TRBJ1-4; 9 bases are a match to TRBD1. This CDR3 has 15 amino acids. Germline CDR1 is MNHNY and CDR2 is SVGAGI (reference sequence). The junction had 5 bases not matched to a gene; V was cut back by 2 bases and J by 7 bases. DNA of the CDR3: TGTGCCAGCAGTTACGTAGACAGGGGGGGTGAAAAACTGTTTTTT. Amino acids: CASSYVDRGGEKLFF.

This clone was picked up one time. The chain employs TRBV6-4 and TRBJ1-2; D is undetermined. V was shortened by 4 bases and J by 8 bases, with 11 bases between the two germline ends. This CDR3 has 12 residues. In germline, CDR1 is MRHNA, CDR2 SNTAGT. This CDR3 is CASSGPGGGYTF. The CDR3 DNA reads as TGTGCCAGCAGTGGCCCAGGCGGGGGCTACACCTTC.

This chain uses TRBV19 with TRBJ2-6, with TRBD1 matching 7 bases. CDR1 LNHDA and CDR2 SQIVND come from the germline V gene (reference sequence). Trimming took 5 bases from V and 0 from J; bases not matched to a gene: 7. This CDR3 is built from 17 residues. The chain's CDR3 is CASSDRDSNSGANVLTF. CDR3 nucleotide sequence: TGTGCCAGTAGTGACCGGGACAGCAACTCTGGGGCCAACGTCCTGACTTTC.

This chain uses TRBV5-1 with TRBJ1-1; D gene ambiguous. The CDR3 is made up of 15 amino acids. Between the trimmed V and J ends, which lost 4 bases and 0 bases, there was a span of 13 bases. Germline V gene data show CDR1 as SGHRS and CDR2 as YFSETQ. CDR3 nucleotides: TGCGCCAGCAGCCCCACCCCCGGGATGAACACTGAAGCTTTCTTT. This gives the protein CASSPTPGMNTEAFF.